This entry lists 17 T cell receptor beta chains sequenced from one sample in a study of blood T cell repertoires in COVID-19 (TCRdb year 2020). Receptor amplification or capture employed the immunoSEQ multiplex PCR assay. TCRdb provides this immuneACCESS table in a form limited to in-frame rearrangements. Some clones are lacking; in checked studies, under half of them reflect an unresolved V gene, and why the rest are absent is not known. This sample comprises 100,000 to 150,000 clones, over 80% of them detected only once. 25% to 30% of the sample is held by the ten biggest clonotypes. Sequencing was performed on peripheral blood. All receptors come from a woman in her 70s with acute or convalescent COVID-19.

The chain recombines TRBV7-2 with TRBJ1-6; D remains unclear. V was shortened by 4 bases and J by 4 bases, with 2 bases between the two germline ends. The CDR3 is 12 amino acids. In germline, CDR1 is SGHTA, CDR2 FQGNSA. CDR3 bases: TGTGCCAGCAGCTCATATAATTCACCCCTCCACTTT. Encoded protein: CASSSYNSPLHF. The variable domain in full, with the rest retrieved from reference TRBV7-2 and TRBJ1-6, is GAGVSQSPSNKVTEKGKDVELRCDPISGHTALYWYRQSLGQGLEFLIYFQGNSAPDKSGLPSDRFSAERTGGSVSTLTIQRTQQEDSAVYLCASSSYNSPLHFGNGTRLTVT.

V is TRBV9 and J is TRBJ2-3, with 11 nucleotides matching TRBD2. Germline trimming cut 6 bases from V and 3 bases from J; bases unmatched to any gene: 12. The CDR3 totals 17 residues. CDR1 and CDR2 from the germline V gene are SGDLS and YYNGEE. The CDR3 DNA is TGTGCCAGCACCGAACTCATGACTAGCGGGGAAACAGATACGCAGTATTTT. Its translation is CASTELMTSGETDTQYF.

The V gene is TRBV30, the J gene TRBJ1-6; maybe TRBD1 (5 bases). The CDR3 is 16 amino acids. CDR1 is GTSNPN and CDR2 is SVGIG in the germline V gene (reference sequence). Trimming took off 0 bases at V and 5 bases at J, with 14 bases between the two ends. The CDR3 protein is CAWSVRVQGHNSPLHF. The DNA for the CDR3 is TGTGCCTGGAGTGTACGGGTTCAGGGTCATAATTCACCCCTCCACTTT.

Only a few counts were recorded for this clone. V is TRBV18 and J is TRBJ1-1, with D uncertain. CDR3 length equals 13 residues. The germline V gene has CDR1 KGHSH and CDR2 LQKENI. V was pared by 2 bases and J by 2 bases, with 6 bases between. The CDR3, as DNA: TGTGCCAGCTCACCATTGGCTAACACTGAAGCTTTCTTT. This gives the protein CASSPLANTEAFF.

The genes are TRBV5-1 and TRBJ1-1; D is uncertain. With 0 bases removed from V and 6 bases from J, the gap between germline ends came to 15 bases. Germline V gene sequence: CDR1 SGHRS, CDR2 YFSETQ. There are 15 residues in the CDR3. In DNA, the CDR3 is TGCGCCAGCAGCTTGGCCACGGGGTCGAGCGCTGAAGCTTTCTTT. It encodes CASSLATGSSAEAFF.

This clone was picked up a small number of times. The chain combines TRBV28 with TRBJ1-5, with 8 bases fitting TRBD1. From germline, CDR1 is MDHEN and CDR2 SYDVKM. V lost 4 bases and J lost 9; bases outside the gene matches: 5. The CDR3 is made up of 13 amino acids. The CDR3 region is CASSSQGVRPQHF. DNA of the CDR3: TGTGCCAGCAGTTCACAGGGGGTGCGGCCCCAGCATTTT.

This clone was counted between two and nine times. The chain links TRBV3-1 (or the pseudogene TRBV3-2) to TRBJ1-1; no clear D. Germline V lookup: CDR1 LGHDT, CDR2 YNNKEL (reference sequence). The CDR3 has 14 residues. Trimming shortened V by 5 bases and J by 5 bases, and 15 bases separated the two germline ends. The CDR3 spells CASSSRERATEAFF. The CDR3 DNA follows: TGTGCCAGCAGCTCCCGCGAGAGAGCAACTGAAGCTTTCTTT.

V is TRBV7-9 and J is TRBJ1-4; possible D gene TRBD1, 5 bases. V lost 5 bases and J 5 bases, leaving 12 bases between the germline ends. The germline V gene has CDR1 SEHNR and CDR2 FQNEAQ (reference sequence). The CDR3 runs 14 residues. DNA of the CDR3: TGTGCCAGCAGCATTACAGGTGGGAATGAAAAACTGTTTTTT. This translates into CASSITGGNEKLFF.

The genes are TRBV11-2 and TRBJ2-5; a possible D gene is TRBD1 (6 bases). The CDR3 spans 15 residues. From germline, CDR1 is SGHAT and CDR2 FQNNGV. V lost 2 bases and J 2 bases, leaving 12 bases between the germline ends. CDR3 nucleotide sequence: TGTGCCAGCAGCTTACGCGGACAGATACAAGAGACCCAGTACTTC. It yields the protein CASSLRGQIQETQYF.

The chain has TRBV19 and TRBJ2-5; 7 bases fit TRBD1. Per the germline V gene, CDR1 is LNHDA and CDR2 is SQIVND (reference sequence). The ends lost 6 bases at V and 4 bases at J; junction bases unmatched: 8. The CDR3 totals 14 residues. CDR3 bases: TGTGCCAGTAGCTCGACAGGGCGGTCAGAGACCCAGTACTTC. This gives the protein CASSSTGRSETQYF.

The CDR3 here is CASSPMEGTGGNTIYF. The CDR3 DNA follows: TGTGCCAGCTCACCGATGGAGGGAACTGGTGGAAACACCATATATTTT. The chain employs TRBV18 and TRBJ1-3; D is uncertain. The CDR3 contains 16 residues. Germline assignment: CDR1 KGHSH and CDR2 LQKENI. V was shortened by 3 bases and J by 3 bases, with 15 bases between the two germline ends.

The gene calls are TRBV9 and TRBJ2-1, with TRBD1 matching over 9 bases. There are 15 residues in the CDR3. Losses at the gene ends were 4 bases for V and 4 bases for J; bases not matched to a gene: 6. Germline V lookup: CDR1 SGDLS, CDR2 YYNGEE. CDR3 DNA: TGTGCCAGCAGCCCCGGACAGGGGCGTTACAATGAGCAGTTCTTC. This translates into CASSPGQGRYNEQFF.

This clone was observed once. This chain connects TRBV5-4 to TRBJ2-7, with D possibly being TRBD2 (6 bases). The CDR3 consists of 16 residues. Deletions cut 2 bases from V and 2 bases from J, with 17 bases between. In germline, CDR1 is SGHNT, CDR2 YYREEE (reference sequence). The CDR3 DNA follows: TGTGCCAGCAGCTTCCCGGGGCGGGGCGACGCCTACGAGCAGTACTTC. It is translated as CASSFPGRGDAYEQYF.

This chain uses TRBV27 with TRBJ2-2, with a tentative D call TRBD1 (6 bases). Looked up from germline, CDR1 is MNHEY and CDR2 is SMNVEV (reference sequence). V lost 4 bases and J 1 base, leaving 10 bases between the germline ends. The CDR3 totals 15 residues. The CDR3 nucleotides read TGTGCCAGCAGTTATCAGGGGCGGAACACCGGGGAGCTGTTTTTT. Its protein is CASSYQGRNTGELFF.

This rearrangement joins TRBV10-3 to TRBJ2-7, with D possibly being TRBD2 (6 bases). Trimming removed 4 bases at V and 0 bases at J, with 16 bases between. The CDR3 extends over 16 amino acids. CDR1 and CDR2 (germline): ENHRY, SYGVKD. The CDR3 DNA reads as TGTGCCATCAGTGCTTTACTAGCTCCGAGCTCCTACGAGCAGTACTTC. Translated: CAISALLAPSSYEQYF.

This chain links TRBV5-1 with TRBJ2-1; TRBD2 matches at 8 bases. Trimming took 3 bases from V and 4 from J; bases not matched to a gene: 9. CDR1 and CDR2 (germline): SGHRS, YFSETQ. The length of the CDR3 is 16 residues. This CDR3 is CASSWRGVAGYNEQFF. CDR3 coding DNA: TGCGCCAGCAGCTGGAGAGGGGTAGCGGGGTACAATGAGCAGTTCTTC.

The chain employs TRBV20-1 and TRBJ1-1; D is uncertain. The CDR3 covers 14 residues. Germline CDR1 reads DFQATT; CDR2 reads SNEGSKA (reference sequence). Deletions cut 3 bases from V and 4 bases from J, with 15 bases between. The CDR3 DNA reads as TGCAGTGCTAGTCCCTGGAGGGCAAGCACTGAAGCTTTCTTT. It is translated as CSASPWRASTEAFF.